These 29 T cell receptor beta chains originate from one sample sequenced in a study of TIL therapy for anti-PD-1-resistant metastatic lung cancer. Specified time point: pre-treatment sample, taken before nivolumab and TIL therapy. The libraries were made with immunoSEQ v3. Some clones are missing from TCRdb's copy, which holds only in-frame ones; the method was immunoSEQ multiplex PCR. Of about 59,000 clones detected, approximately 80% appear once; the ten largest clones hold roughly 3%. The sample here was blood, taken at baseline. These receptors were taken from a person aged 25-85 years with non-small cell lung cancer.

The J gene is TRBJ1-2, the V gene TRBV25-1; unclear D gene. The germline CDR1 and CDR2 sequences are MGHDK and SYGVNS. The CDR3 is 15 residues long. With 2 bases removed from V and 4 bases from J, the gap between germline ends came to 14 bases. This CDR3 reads CASSEGSPGIYGYTF. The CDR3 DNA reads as TGTGCCAGCAGTGAAGGCAGCCCGGGGATCTATGGCTACACCTTC.

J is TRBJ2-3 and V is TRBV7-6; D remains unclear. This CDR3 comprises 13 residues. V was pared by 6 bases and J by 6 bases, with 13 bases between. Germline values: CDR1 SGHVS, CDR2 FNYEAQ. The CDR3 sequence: CASSTKLTDTQYF. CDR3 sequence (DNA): TGTGCCAGCAGTACTAAGTTAACCGATACGCAGTATTTT.

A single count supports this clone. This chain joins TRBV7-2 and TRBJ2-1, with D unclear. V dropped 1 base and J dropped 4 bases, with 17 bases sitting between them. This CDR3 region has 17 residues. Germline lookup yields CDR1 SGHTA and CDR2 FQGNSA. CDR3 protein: CASSLVAASRGYNEQFF. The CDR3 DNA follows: TGTGCCAGCAGCTTAGTGGCGGCCTCTCGAGGTTACAATGAGCAGTTCTTC.

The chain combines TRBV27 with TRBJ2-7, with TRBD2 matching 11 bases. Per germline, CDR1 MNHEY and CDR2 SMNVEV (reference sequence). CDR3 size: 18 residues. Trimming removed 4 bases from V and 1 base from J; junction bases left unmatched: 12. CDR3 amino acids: CASSWAGGTSGRSYEQYF. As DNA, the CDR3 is TGTGCCAGCAGTTGGGCCGGAGGAACTAGCGGGAGATCCTACGAGCAGTACTTC.

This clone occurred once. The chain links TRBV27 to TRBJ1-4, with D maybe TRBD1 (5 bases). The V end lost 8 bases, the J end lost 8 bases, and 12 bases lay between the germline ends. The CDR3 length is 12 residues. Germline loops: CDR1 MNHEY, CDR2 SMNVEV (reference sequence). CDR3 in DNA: TGTGCCAGCCGCAGGTGGGGGGAAAAACTGTTTTTT. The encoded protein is CASRRWGEKLFF.

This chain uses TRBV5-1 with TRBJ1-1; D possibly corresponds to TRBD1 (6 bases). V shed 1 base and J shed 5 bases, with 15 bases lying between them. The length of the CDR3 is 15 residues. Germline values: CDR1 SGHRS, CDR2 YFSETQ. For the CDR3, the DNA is TGCGCCAGCAGCTTGTCCGCGGGCAGGGGAACTGAAGCTTTCTTT. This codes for CASSLSAGRGTEAFF.

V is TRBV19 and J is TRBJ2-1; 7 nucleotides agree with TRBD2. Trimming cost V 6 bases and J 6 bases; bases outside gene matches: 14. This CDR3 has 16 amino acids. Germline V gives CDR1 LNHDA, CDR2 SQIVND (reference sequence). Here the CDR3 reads CASRAHVVAGSNEQFF. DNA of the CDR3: TGTGCCAGTAGGGCCCACGTAGTAGCGGGTTCCAATGAGCAGTTCTTC. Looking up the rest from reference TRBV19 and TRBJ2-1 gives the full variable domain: DGGITQSPKYLFRKEGQNVTLSCEQNLNHDAMYWYRQDPGQGLRLIYYSQIVNDFQKGDIAEGYSVSREKKESFPLTVTSAQKNPTAFYLCASRAHVVAGSNEQFFGPGTRLTVL.

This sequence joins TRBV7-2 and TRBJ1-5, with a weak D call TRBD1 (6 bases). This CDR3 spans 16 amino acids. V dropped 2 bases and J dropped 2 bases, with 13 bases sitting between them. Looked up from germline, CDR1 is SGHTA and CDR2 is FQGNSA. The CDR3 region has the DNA TGTGCCAGCAGCTTACGCTTGGGGGGCGGCAATCAGCCCCAGCATTTT. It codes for CASSLRLGGGNQPQHF.

CDR3 sequence (DNA): TGTGCCAGCAGCTTGGTTAGCGGGAACTCCTACGAGCAGTACTTC. It yields the protein CASSLVSGNSYEQYF. This chain links TRBV7-2 with TRBJ2-7; 8 positions agree with TRBD2. Germline trimming cut 3 bases from V and 0 bases from J; bases unmatched to any gene: 4. The CDR3 length is 15 residues. Germline loops: CDR1 SGHTA, CDR2 FQGNSA.

The CDR3 sequence: CASSPMAPTGGQGDTQYF. The CDR3 DNA is TGTGCCAGCAGCCCAATGGCCCCTACAGGGGGGCAAGGAGATACGCAGTATTTT. This rearrangement joins TRBV7-9 to TRBJ2-3; 8 positions agree with TRBD1. The germline CDR1 and CDR2 sequences are SEHNR and FQNEAQ (reference sequence). V shed 5 bases and J 5 bases; nucleotides not matched to a gene: 18. The length of the CDR3 is 18 residues.

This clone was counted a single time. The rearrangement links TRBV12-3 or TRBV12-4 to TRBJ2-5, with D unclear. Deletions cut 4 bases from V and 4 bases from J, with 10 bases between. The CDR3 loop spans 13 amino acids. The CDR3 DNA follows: TGTGCCAGCAGTTCCCCTGTATTAGAGACCCAGTACTTC. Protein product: CASSSPVLETQYF.

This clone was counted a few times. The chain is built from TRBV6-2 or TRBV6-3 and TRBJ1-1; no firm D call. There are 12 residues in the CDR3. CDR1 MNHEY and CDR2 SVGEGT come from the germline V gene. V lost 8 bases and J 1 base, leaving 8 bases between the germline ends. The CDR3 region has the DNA TGTGCCAGCGGCCGATCGAACACTGAAGCTTTCTTT. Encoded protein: CASGRSNTEAFF.

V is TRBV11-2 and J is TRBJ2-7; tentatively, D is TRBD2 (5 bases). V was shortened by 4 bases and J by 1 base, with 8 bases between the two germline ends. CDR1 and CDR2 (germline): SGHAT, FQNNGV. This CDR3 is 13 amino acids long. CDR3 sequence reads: CASSWTFSYEQYF. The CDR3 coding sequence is TGTGCCAGCAGCTGGACTTTTTCCTACGAGCAGTACTTC.

CDR3 nucleotides: TGTGCCAGCAGCATACTAGCGGGCTCCTACAATGAGCAGTTCTTC. Its protein is CASSILAGSYNEQFF. V is TRBV5-8 and J is TRBJ2-1; 9 bases map to TRBD2. CDR3 length: 15 residues. Germline assignment: CDR1 SGHTS and CDR2 YDEGEE. With 4 bases clipped from V and 0 bases from J, the junction kept 2 bases outside the gene matches.

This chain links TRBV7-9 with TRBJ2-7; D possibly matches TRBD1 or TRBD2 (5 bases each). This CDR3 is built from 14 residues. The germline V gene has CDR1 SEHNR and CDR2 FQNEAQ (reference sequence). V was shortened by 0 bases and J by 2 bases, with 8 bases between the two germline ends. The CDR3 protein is CASSLAGPTYEQYF. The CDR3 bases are TGTGCCAGCAGCTTAGCGGGACCCACCTACGAGCAGTACTTC.

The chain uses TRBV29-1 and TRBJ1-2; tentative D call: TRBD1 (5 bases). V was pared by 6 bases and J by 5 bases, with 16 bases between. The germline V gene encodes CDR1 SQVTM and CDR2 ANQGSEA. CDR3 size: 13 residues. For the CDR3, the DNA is TGCAGCGTAGCAGACACGAAGGGGTATGGCTACACCTTC. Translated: CSVADTKGYGYTF.

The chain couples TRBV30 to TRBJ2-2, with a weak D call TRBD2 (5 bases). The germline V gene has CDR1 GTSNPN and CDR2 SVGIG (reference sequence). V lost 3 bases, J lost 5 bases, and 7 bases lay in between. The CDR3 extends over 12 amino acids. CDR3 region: CAWSRGTGELFF. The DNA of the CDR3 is TGTGCCTGGAGCCGAGGGACCGGGGAGCTGTTTTTT.

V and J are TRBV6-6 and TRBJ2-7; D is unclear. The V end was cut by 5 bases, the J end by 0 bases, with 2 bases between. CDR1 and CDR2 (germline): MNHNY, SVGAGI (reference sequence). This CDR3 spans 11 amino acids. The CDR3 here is CASSPSYEQYF. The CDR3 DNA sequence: TGTGCCAGCAGTCCCTCCTACGAGCAGTACTTC.

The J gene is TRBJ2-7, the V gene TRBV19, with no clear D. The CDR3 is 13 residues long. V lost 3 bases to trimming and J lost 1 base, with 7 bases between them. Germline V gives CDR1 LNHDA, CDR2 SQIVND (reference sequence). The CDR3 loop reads CASSMGPSYEQYF. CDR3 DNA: TGTGCCAGTAGTATGGGTCCATCCTACGAGCAGTACTTC.

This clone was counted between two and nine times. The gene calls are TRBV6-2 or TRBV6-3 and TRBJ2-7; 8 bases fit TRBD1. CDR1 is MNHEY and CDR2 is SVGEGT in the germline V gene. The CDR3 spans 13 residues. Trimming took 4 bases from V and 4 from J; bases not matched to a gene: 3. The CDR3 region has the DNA TGTGCCAGCAGTTCCAGGACAGGGTACGAGCAGTACTTC. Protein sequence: CASSSRTGYEQYF.

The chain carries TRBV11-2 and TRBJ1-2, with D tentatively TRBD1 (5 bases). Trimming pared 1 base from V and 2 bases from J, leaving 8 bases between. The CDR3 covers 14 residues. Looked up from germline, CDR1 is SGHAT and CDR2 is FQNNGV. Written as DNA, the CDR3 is TGTGCCAGCAGCTTAGTTGGGGGAAACTATGGCTACACCTTC. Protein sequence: CASSLVGGNYGYTF.

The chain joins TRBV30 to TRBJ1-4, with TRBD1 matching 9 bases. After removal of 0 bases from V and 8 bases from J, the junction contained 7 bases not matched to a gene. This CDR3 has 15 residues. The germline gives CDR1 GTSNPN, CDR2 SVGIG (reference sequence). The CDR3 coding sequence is TGTGCCTGGAGTGTACGAGGGACAGGGAACGAAAAACTGTTTTTT. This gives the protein CAWSVRGTGNEKLFF.

CDR3 residues: CAWSVSESEKLFF. In nucleotides, the CDR3 is TGTGCCTGGAGTGTAAGTGAGAGTGAAAAACTGTTTTTT. The chain is built from TRBV30 and TRBJ1-4, with D unclear. The CDR3 totals 13 residues. CDR1 and CDR2 from the germline V gene are GTSNPN and SVGIG (reference sequence). Trimming removed 0 bases from V and 7 bases from J, with 9 bases in between.

CDR3 sequence (DNA): TGTGCCAGCAGCCCGGGGGGGCTAGCGGCCTACAATGAGCAGTTCTTC. Translated, it gives CASSPGGLAAYNEQFF. V usage is TRBV7-2 and J usage is TRBJ2-1; 8 bases are shared with TRBD2. V was pared by 5 bases and J by 2 bases, with 8 bases of the junction left unmatched. The CDR3 totals 16 residues. Germline loops: CDR1 SGHTA, CDR2 FQGNSA.

DNA for the CDR3: TGTGCCAGTAGAATGCGGCCAGAATTTGACCTGAACTATGGCTACACCTTC. Protein sequence: CASRMRPEFDLNYGYTF. V and J are TRBV19 and TRBJ1-2; D is ambiguous. Germline-derived CDR1 and CDR2 are LNHDA and SQIVND (reference sequence). The V end was cut by 6 bases, the J end by 2 bases, with 22 bases between. The CDR3 consists of 17 residues.

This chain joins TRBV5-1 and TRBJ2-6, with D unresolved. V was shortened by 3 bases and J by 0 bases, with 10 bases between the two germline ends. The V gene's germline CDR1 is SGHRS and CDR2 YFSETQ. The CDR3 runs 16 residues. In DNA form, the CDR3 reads TGCGCCAGCAGCTCTAAGCAAGACTCTGGGGCCAACGTCCTGACTTTC. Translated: CASSSKQDSGANVLTF.

CDR3 region: CASSVSNQETQYF. DNA for the CDR3: TGTGCCAGCAGCGTTTCGAACCAAGAGACCCAGTACTTC. This chain joins TRBV9 and TRBJ2-5; D uncertain. The CDR3 is 13 residues long. Germline CDR1 is SGDLS and CDR2 is YYNGEE. Between the trimmed V and J ends, which lost 2 bases and 0 bases, there was a span of 5 bases.

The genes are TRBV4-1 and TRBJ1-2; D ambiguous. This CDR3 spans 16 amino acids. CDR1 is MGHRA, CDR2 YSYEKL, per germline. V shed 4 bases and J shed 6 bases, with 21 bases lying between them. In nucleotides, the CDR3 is TGCGCCAGCAGCCGAGATTTTAGAACGGGAGTCCATGGCTACACCTTC. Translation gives CASSRDFRTGVHGYTF.

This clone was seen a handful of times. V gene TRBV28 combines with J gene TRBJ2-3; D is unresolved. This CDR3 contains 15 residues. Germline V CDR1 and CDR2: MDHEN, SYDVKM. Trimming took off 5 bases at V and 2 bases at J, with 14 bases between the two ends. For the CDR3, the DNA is TGTGCCAGCAGTGGCTGGTCAGGAAACACAGATACGCAGTATTTT. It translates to CASSGWSGNTDTQYF.